The entry below describes one T cell receptor beta chain. No conserved phenylalanine or tryptophan ends this CDR3, so it is likely a read error. These data are taken from a study of T cell repertoires in cytomegalovirus infection. TCRdb reprocessed the reads via MiXCR and lists one record per CDR3 protein. This sample has some 680,000 distinct CDR3 sequences, with 35% to 45% found just once. V gave up 8 bases and J gave up 3 bases; unmatched junction bases: 13. The V gene's germline CDR1 is SGHVS and CDR2 FNYEAQ. The CDR3 is made up of 18 amino acids. V usage is TRBV7-6 and J usage is TRBJ2-1; TRBD2 agrees at 13 bases. The sequence came from a human donor in good health (CMV status not recorded). Some clones in this sample may be carry-over from other donors' samples. Sample: PBMCs. This CDR3 is CASYGTTSGGIFYNEQFL. DNA of the CDR3: TGTGCCAGCTATGGGACGACTAGCGGGGGGATCTTCTACAATGAGCAGTTCTTA.